This entry lists 8 T cell receptor beta chains sequenced from one sample in a study of identical twins. TCRdb passed the 5' RACE reads through MiXCR, listing each CDR3 protein once. The profile covers 450,000 or so distinct CDR3 sequences, with around an eighth appearing a single time and more than 0.8% taken by the ten largest. These same data were also listed under a study on yellow fever vaccine responses in identical twins.

The material sequenced was CD4+ T cells sorted from blood. The receptors were sampled from a young woman in good health.

This clonotype was counted at least ten times. The germline gene is not matched at one end of the junction; a read error may be the cause. This chain joins TRBV5-1 and TRBJ2-5; no reliable D call. Germline V gene data show CDR1 as SGHRS and CDR2 as YFSETQ. The CDR3 is 13 amino acids. Here the CDR3 reads CASSLGGLETQYF. As DNA, the CDR3 is TGTGCCAGCAGTTTGGGTGGGTTGGAGACCCAGTACTTC. Drawing the rest from reference TRBV5-1 and TRBJ2-5, the complete variable domain is KAGVTQTPRYLIKTRGQQVTLSCSPISGHRSVSWYQQTPGQGLQFLFEYFSETQRNKGNFPGRFSGRQFSNSRSEMNVSTLELGDSALYLCASSLGGLETQYFGPGTRLLVL.

This clonotype was counted a few times. The chain links TRBV12-3 or TRBV12-4 to TRBJ1-2, with D tentatively TRBD1 (5 bases). Trimming pared 6 bases from V and 0 bases from J, leaving 17 bases between. This CDR3 contains 16 residues. The CDR3 nucleotides are TGTGCCAGCAGCCCCCGGAGGGGCCGCCCTAACTATGGCTACACCTTC. Its protein product is CASSPRRGRPNYGYTF.

The chain recombines TRBV7-8 with TRBJ2-7; 8 bases fit TRBD2. Unmatched junction bases numbered 7, after V lost 1 base and J lost 2 bases. The germline V gene has CDR1 SGHVS and CDR2 FQNEAQ. This CDR3 spans 16 amino acids. In nucleotides, the CDR3 is TGTGCCAGCAGCTTAGTAAGCGGACTAGCACCCTACGAGCAGTACTTC. It encodes CASSLVSGLAPYEQYF.

The table lists this clonotype with a few counts. The rearrangement links TRBV5-1 to TRBJ2-1; 12 bases are a match to TRBD1. V lost 8 bases, J lost 9 bases, and 12 bases stayed unmatched. The CDR3 has 15 amino acids. Germline loops: CDR1 SGHRS, CDR2 YFSETQ. CDR3 in DNA: TGCGCCAGTAACCCGGGACAGGGGGCAAGAAGTGAGCAGTTCTTC. This sequence encodes CASNPGQGARSEQFF.

This clonotype was counted between two and nine times. The chain joins TRBV6-1 to TRBJ1-6, with TRBD1 as a possible D gene (5 bases). This CDR3 is built from 13 residues. Germline V lookup: CDR1 MNHNS, CDR2 SASEGT. The germline V and J ends were trimmed by 6 bases and 8 bases, with 11 bases remaining between them. CDR3 sequence reads: CASRGEGDSPLHF. The CDR3, as DNA: TGTGCCAGCAGGGGGGAAGGTGATTCACCCCTCCACTTT.

The chain recombines TRBV5-5 with TRBJ1-1; D possibly corresponds to TRBD1 (5 bases). Germline CDR1 is SGHKS and CDR2 is YYEKEE (reference sequence). The CDR3 has 15 amino acids. Trimming removed 4 bases at V and 5 bases at J, with 18 bases between. In nucleotides, the CDR3 is TGTGCCAGCAGCACTCCCGACAGTGGGGGAACTGAAGCTTTCTTT. It codes for CASSTPDSGGTEAFF.

This clonotype was seen more than once but under ten times. This chain uses TRBV7-3 with TRBJ2-3; D is undetermined. Per the germline V gene, CDR1 is SGHTA and CDR2 is FQGTGA. This CDR3 spans 14 amino acids. With 1 base removed from V and 3 bases from J, the gap between germline ends came to 8 bases. This CDR3 is CASSLMMGTDTQYF. CDR3 in DNA: TGTGCCAGCAGCTTAATGATGGGGACAGATACGCAGTATTTT.

This clonotype was counted many times. The CDR3 nucleotides are TGCGCCAGCAGCTTGATAGGCTCCGGGGAGCTGTTTTTT. This encodes CASSLIGSGELFF. This sequence joins TRBV5-1 and TRBJ2-2; D is ambiguous. This CDR3 is 13 amino acids long. Between the trimmed V and J ends, which lost 1 base and 6 bases, there was a span of 7 bases. Per the germline V gene, CDR1 is SGHRS and CDR2 is YFSETQ. Variable domain in full (rest from reference TRBV5-1 and TRBJ2-2): KAGVTQTPRYLIKTRGQQVTLSCSPISGHRSVSWYQQTPGQGLQFLFEYFSETQRNKGNFPGRFSGRQFSNSRSEMNVSTLELGDSALYLCASSLIGSGELFFGEGSRLTVL.